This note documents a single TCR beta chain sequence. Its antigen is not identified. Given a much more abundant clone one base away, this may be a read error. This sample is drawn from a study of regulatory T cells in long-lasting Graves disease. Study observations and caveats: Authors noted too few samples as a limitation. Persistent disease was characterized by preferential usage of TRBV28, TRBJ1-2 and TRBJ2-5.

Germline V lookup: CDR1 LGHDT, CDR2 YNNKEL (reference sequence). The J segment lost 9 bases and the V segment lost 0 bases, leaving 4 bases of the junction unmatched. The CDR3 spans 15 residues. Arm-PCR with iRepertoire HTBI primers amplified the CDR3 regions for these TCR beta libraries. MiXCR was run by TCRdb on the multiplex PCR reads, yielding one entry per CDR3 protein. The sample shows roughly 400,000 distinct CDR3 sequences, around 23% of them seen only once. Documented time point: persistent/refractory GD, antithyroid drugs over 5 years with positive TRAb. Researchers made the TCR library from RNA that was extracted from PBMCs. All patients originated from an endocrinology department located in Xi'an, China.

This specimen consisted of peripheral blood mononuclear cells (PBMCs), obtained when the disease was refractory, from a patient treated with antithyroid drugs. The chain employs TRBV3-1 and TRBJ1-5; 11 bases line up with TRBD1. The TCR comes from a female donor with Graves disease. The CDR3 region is CASSQEGTGGRPQHF. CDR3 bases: TGTGCCAGCAGCCAAGAGGGGACAGGGGGGCGGCCCCAGCATTTT. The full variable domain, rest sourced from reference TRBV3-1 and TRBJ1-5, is DTAVSQTPKYLVTQMGNDKSIKCEQNLGHDTMYWYKQDSKKFLKIMFSYNNKELIINETVPNRFSPKSPDKAHLNLHINSLELGDSAVYFCASSQEGTGGRPQHFGDGTRLSIL.